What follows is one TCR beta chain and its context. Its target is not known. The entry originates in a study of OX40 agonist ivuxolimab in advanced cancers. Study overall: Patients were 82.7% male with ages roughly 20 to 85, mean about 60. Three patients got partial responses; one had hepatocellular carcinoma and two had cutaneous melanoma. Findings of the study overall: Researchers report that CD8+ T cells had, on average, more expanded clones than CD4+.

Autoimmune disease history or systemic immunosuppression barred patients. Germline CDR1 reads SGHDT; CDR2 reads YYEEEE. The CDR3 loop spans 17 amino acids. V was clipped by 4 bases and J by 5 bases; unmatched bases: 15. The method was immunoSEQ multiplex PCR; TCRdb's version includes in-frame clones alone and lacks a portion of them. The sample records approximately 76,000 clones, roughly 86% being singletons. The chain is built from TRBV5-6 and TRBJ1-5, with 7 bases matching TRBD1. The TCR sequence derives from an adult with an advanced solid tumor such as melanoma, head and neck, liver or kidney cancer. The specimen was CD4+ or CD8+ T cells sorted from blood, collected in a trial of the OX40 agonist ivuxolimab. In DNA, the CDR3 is TGTGCCAGCAGCCGGAAACTCGACAGGGCCCGTGATCAGCCCCAGCATTTT. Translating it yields CASSRKLDRARDQPQHF.